This TCR beta chain was identified in a study of cytomegalovirus exposure and HLA in healthy donors. Sequencing was performed with immunoSEQ multiplex PCR; in TCRdb, only in-frame clones are kept and a portion is missing. Of fewer than 85,000 clones listed, approximately 94% are singletons. This clone showed up just once. The receptor's source is a woman aged 18-29 years in good health and CMV-seronegative. The specimen sequenced was PBMCs.

The CDR3 coding sequence is TGTGCCAGCAGTGATAGTCCAGGGAACACTGAAGCTTTCTTT. This sequence encodes CASSDSPGNTEAFF. The chain uses TRBV2 and TRBJ1-1; D is ambiguous. V was trimmed by 3 bases and J by 1 base, leaving 9 bases between them. Germline assignment: CDR1 SNHLY and CDR2 FYNNEI. This CDR3 has 14 residues.